A single sample is the source of the 16 T cell receptor beta chains below, sequenced in a study of blood T cell repertoires in COVID-19 (TCRdb year 2020). Library creation used the immunoSEQ multiplex PCR assay. TCRdb took this table from immuneACCESS and kept in-frame rearrangements with V and J called. Such tables lack part of the clones; where checked against another copy, unresolved V genes explain under half of the gap, and the rest is unexplained. The sample data list 100,000 to 150,000 clones, and around 76% of these were observed just once. The top ten constitute about 5.5% of the sample. The source material was peripheral blood. These receptor sequences come from an elderly man with COVID-19, enrolled during active disease.

The V gene is TRBV5-8, the J gene TRBJ2-1; tentative D call: TRBD1 (6 bases). CDR1 is SGHTS and CDR2 is YDEGEE in the germline V gene. V was cut by 2 bases and J by 3 bases, with 12 bases left in between. The CDR3 length is 15 residues. The CDR3 is CASSFGQWIYNEQFF. CDR3 coding DNA: TGTGCCAGCAGCTTCGGACAGTGGATCTACAATGAGCAGTTCTTC.

The chain couples TRBV10-1 to TRBJ2-7; a weak D match, TRBD2 (6 bases). Trimming shortened V by 3 bases and J by 4 bases, and 13 bases separated the two germline ends. CDR1 is WNHNN, CDR2 SYGVQD, per germline (reference sequence). The CDR3 length is 14 residues. The DNA for the CDR3 is TGCGCCAGCAGTGATGACGGGAGCAGGTACGAGCAGTACTTC. Protein product: CASSDDGSRYEQYF.

The J gene is TRBJ2-2, the V gene TRBV15; TRBD1 agrees at 10 bases. Germline loops: CDR1 LNHNV, CDR2 YYDKDF (reference sequence). The CDR3 extends over 14 amino acids. After removal of 5 bases from V and 7 bases from J, the junction contained 4 bases not matched to a gene. The CDR3 here is CATSWGQGIGELFF. The CDR3 DNA follows: TGTGCCACCAGCTGGGGACAGGGGATCGGGGAGCTGTTTTTT.

The table lists this clone with a count of one. V and J are TRBV5-1 and TRBJ1-4; the D gene is possibly TRBD1 (5 bases). Germline-derived CDR1 and CDR2 are SGHRS and YFSETQ. The CDR3 loop spans 15 amino acids. Trimming pared 0 bases from V and 8 bases from J, leaving 14 bases between. The CDR3 is CASSLAGRAREKLFF. The CDR3 DNA is TGCGCCAGCAGCTTGGCGGGCAGGGCGAGGGAAAAACTGTTTTTT.

This chain uses TRBV28 with TRBJ2-2; TRBD2 matches 11 bases. The germline V gene encodes CDR1 MDHEN and CDR2 SYDVKM. V lost 7 bases, J lost 6 bases, and 7 bases stayed unmatched. This CDR3 is built from 15 residues. The DNA of the CDR3 is TGTGCCAGCACCTTAGCGGGAGGGGAATCCGGGGAGCTGTTTTTT. Its protein product is CASTLAGGESGELFF. Variable domain in full (rest from reference TRBV28 and TRBJ2-2): DVKVTQSSRYLVKRTGEKVFLECVQDMDHENMFWYRQDPGLGLRLIYFSYDVKMKEKGDIPEGYSVSREKKERFSLILESASTNQTSMYLCASTLAGGESGELFFGEGSRLTVL.

In this sample, this clone turned up a few times. The chain has TRBV19 and TRBJ1-5, with 7 bases fitting TRBD1. Germline V gives CDR1 LNHDA, CDR2 SQIVND (reference sequence). This CDR3 region has 14 residues. V shed 6 bases, J shed 1 base, and the junction held 3 bases outside the gene matches. The CDR3, as DNA: TGTGCCAGTAGGGACAGGAGAAGCAATCAGCCCCAGCATTTT. The encoded protein is CASRDRRSNQPQHF.

CDR3 in amino acids: CASSSPALSADEQYF. CDR3 bases: TGTGCCAGCAGCTCCCCGGCGCTATCAGCGGACGAGCAGTACTTC. V and J are TRBV5-4 and TRBJ2-7, with D maybe TRBD2 (5 bases). There are 15 residues in the CDR3. Trimming took off 3 bases at V and 5 bases at J, with 18 bases between the two ends. Germline V gene data show CDR1 as SGHNT and CDR2 as YYREEE (reference sequence).

The J gene is TRBJ2-3, the V gene TRBV5-4; 8 bases match TRBD2. CDR1 and CDR2 (germline): SGHNT, YYREEE (reference sequence). CDR3 length equals 18 residues. V lost 0 bases to trimming and J lost 5 bases; unmatched junction nucleotides: 14. In nucleotides, the CDR3 is TGTGCCAGCAGCTTGGAGGCCCAGGCGGGAGGATGGGTAGATACGCAGTATTTT. Its translation: CASSLEAQAGGWVDTQYF. The full variable domain, in which reference TRBV5-4 and TRBJ2-3 provide the parts outside the CDR3, is ETGVTQSPTHLIKTRGQQVTLRCSSQSGHNTVSWYQQALGQGPQFIFQYYREEENGRGNFPPRFSGLQFPNYSSELNVNALELDDSALYLCASSLEAQAGGWVDTQYFGPGTRLTVL.

CDR3 sequence reads: CASSTIAGLSYNEQFF. In DNA form, the CDR3 reads TGTGCCAGCAGTACGATAGCGGGATTATCCTACAATGAGCAGTTCTTC. The chain couples TRBV6-2 or TRBV6-3 to TRBJ2-1; 8 bases are shared with TRBD2. Germline CDR1 and CDR2: MNHEY and SVGEGT. V was pared by 5 bases and J by 1 base, with 7 bases of the junction left unmatched. This CDR3 has 16 amino acids.

This clone occurred once. The CDR3 region is CASSLSGTLNYGYTF. The CDR3, as DNA: TGTGCCAGCAGCCTCTCCGGGACATTAAACTATGGCTACACCTTC. V and J are TRBV9 and TRBJ1-2; maybe TRBD1 (6 bases). Germline CDR1 reads SGDLS; CDR2 reads YYNGEE. Trimming removed 4 bases from V and 2 bases from J, with 15 bases in between. The CDR3 has 15 residues.

V and J are TRBV21-1 and TRBJ1-2; the table assigns TRBD1, which was not confirmed against the DNA. TRBV21-1 is deemed a pseudogene. The CDR3 sequence is 14 residues long. CDR3 coding DNA: TGTGCCAGCAGCAAAAGGGACAGGACGCATGGCTACACCTTC. Translated, it gives CASSKRDRTHGYTF.

The V call is TRBV6-6, the J call TRBJ2-1; 7 nucleotides match TRBD2. The CDR3 runs to 15 residues. Germline-derived CDR1 and CDR2 are MNHNY and SVGAGI (reference sequence). After removal of 8 bases from V and 0 bases from J, the junction contained 7 bases not matched to a gene. DNA for the CDR3: TGTGCCAGCGTACTAGGCGGGAGCTCCTACAATGAGCAGTTCTTC. Amino acids: CASVLGGSSYNEQFF.

CDR3 sequence reads: CASSETPQREIDIQYF. CDR3 DNA: TGTGCCAGCAGCGAGACCCCCCAGCGGGAGATAGACATTCAGTACTTC. The V gene is TRBV9, the J gene TRBJ2-4; 8 bases are shared with TRBD2. Germline CDR1 SGDLS, CDR2 YYNGEE. The CDR3 spans 16 residues. V trimming: 3 bases; J trimming: 8 bases; junction bases outside the gene matches: 13.

This chain links TRBV27 with TRBJ2-5, with 9 bases identical to TRBD2. Germline CDR1 is MNHEY and CDR2 is SMNVEV (reference sequence). The CDR3 runs to 13 residues. V was clipped by 4 bases and J by 3 bases; unmatched bases: 0. This CDR3 is CASSWTSEETQYF. In DNA, the CDR3 is TGTGCCAGCAGTTGGACTAGCGAAGAGACCCAGTACTTC.

This sequence joins TRBV28 and TRBJ1-1, with 7 bases lining up with TRBD1. This CDR3 has 15 amino acids. Germline V gene sequence: CDR1 MDHEN, CDR2 SYDVKM. Trimming cost V 3 bases and J 3 bases; bases outside gene matches: 7. The CDR3 spells CASSFIGRGDTEAFF. In DNA form, the CDR3 reads TGTGCCAGCAGTTTTATAGGCAGGGGGGACACTGAAGCTTTCTTT.

This chain uses TRBV2 with TRBJ1-2, with unresolved D. CDR3 length: 12 residues. Trimming removed 6 bases from V and 6 bases from J, with 11 bases in between. CDR1 is SNHLY, CDR2 FYNNEI, per germline. CDR3 sequence: CASRRDTDGYTF. The CDR3 DNA reads as TGTGCCAGCAGACGCGACACGGATGGCTACACCTTC.